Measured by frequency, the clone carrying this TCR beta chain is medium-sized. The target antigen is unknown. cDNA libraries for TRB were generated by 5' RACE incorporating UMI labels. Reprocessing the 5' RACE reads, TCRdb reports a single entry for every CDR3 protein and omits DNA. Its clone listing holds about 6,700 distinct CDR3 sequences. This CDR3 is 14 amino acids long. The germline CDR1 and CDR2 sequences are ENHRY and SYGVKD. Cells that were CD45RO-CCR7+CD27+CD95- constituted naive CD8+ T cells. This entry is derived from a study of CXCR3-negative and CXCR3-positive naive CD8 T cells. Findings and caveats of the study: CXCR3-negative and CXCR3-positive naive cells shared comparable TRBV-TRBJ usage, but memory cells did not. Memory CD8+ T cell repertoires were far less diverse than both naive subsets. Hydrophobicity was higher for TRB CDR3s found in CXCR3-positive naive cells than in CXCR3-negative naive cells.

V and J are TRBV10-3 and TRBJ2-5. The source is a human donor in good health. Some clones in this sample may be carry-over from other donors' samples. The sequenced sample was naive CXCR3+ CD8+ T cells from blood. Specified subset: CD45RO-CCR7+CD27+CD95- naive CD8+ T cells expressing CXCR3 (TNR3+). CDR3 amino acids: CAISESPGKETQYF.